What follows is one TCR beta chain and its context. Its antigen remains unknown. The data belong to a study of OX40 agonist ivuxolimab in advanced cancers. About the study: Patients' therapy was ivuxolimab, an antibody that acts as an agonist of OX40 (CD134). Regarding the study as a whole: On average, a greater number of expanded clones characterised CD8+ T cells relative to CD4+. In the 0.1 to 3.0 mg/kg range, CD4+ and CD8+ blood T cells had expanded clonally by week 6.

Repertoires were generated with immunoSEQ multiplex PCR, while TCRdb's copy carries only in-frame clones and drops some. The data contain tens of thousands of clones, 84% of them singletons. V was cut by 4 bases and J by 7 bases, with 15 bases left in between. From germline, CDR1 is SGHRS and CDR2 YFSETQ. The CDR3 contains 13 residues. The rearrangement uses TRBV5-1 and TRBJ2-7; no clear D. The material sequenced was CD4+ or CD8+ T cells sorted from blood, taken in a trial of the OX40 agonist ivuxolimab. This TCR was sampled from an adult with an advanced solid tumor such as melanoma, head and neck, liver or kidney cancer. CDR3: CASSQDPLGEQYF. CDR3 DNA: TGCGCCAGCAGCCAGGACCCTCTGGGGGAGCAGTACTTC.